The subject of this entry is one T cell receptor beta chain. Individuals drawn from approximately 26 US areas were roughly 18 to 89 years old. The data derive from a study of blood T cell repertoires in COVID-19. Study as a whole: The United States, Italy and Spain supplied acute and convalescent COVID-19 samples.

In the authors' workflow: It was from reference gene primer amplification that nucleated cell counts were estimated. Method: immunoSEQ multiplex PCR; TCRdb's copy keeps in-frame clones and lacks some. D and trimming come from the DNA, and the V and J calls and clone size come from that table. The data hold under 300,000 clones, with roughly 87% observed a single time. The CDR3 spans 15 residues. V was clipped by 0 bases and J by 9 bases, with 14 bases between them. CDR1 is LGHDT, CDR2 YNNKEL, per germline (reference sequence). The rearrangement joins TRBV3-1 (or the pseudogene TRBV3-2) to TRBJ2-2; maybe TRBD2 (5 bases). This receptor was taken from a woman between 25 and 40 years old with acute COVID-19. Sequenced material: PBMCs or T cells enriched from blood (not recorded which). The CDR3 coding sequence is TGTGCCAGCAGCCAAGATGGTCTAGCTGGCCGGGAGCTGTTTTTT. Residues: CASSQDGLAGRELFF.